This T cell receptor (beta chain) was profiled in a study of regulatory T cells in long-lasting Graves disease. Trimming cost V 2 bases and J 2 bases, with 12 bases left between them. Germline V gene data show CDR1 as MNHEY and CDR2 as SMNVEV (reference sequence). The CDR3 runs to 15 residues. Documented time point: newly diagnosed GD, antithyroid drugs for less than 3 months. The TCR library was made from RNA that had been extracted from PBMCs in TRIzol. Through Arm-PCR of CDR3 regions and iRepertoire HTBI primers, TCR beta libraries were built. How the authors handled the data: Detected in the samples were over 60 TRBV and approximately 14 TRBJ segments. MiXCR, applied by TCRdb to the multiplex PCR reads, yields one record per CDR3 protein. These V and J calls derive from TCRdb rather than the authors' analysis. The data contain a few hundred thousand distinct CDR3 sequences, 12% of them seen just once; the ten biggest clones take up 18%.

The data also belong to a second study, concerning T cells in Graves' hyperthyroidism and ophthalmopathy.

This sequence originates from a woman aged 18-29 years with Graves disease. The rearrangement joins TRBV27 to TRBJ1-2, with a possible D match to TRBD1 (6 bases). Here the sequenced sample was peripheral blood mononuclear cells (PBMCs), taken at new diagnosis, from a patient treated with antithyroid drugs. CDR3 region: CASSLSQGTNYGYTF. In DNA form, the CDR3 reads TGTGCCAGCAGTTTAAGTCAGGGGACAAACTATGGCTACACCTTC.